This is a list of T cell receptor beta chains from one sample in a study of cytomegalovirus exposure and HLA in healthy donors. Produced via immunoSEQ multiplex PCR; TCRdb's table is partial and in-frame only. The sample holds 150,000 to 180,000 clones, roughly 77% seen once. Sequences were obtained from PBMCs. All receptors derive from a man aged 25-45 years in good health and CMV-seropositive. The CDR3 runs from the conserved cysteine through the conserved F or W. The order of the fields is J gene, V gene, D gene, CDR3 length, clone size, CDR3 DNA, CDR3 protein. A D gene is named only where the DNA matches it firmly. A clone size is listed for some rows: how often the clone was seen (once, few, many), or a class if it is expanded.

TRBJ1-2 TRBV6-5 TRBD1 13 . TGTGCCAGCAGTTACGGGACAGTCTATGGCTACACCTTC CASSYGTVYGYTF
TRBJ1-1 TRBV27 TRBD1 15 . TGTGCCAGCAGTTCTCAGGGGGCCGGGGATACTGAAGCTTTCTTT CASSSQGAGDTEAFF
TRBJ2-6 TRBV9 TRBD1 18 few TGTGCCAGCAGCGTTTCCGGGACAGGGGTCACTGGGGCCAACGTCCTGACTTTC CASSVSGTGVTGANVLTF
TRBJ1-1 TRBV29-1 . 13 . TGCAGCGGACTTCTTTGGGTGAACACTGAAGCTTTCTTT CSGLLWVNTEAFF
TRBJ2-5 TRBV19 TRBD2 15 . TGTGCCACGGGGGGTTTAGCGGGAGGGGAAGAGACCCAGTACTTC CATGGLAGGEETQYF
TRBJ2-7 TRBV25-1 TRBD1 15 . TGTGCCAGCAGTGGGGACAGGGTGGTTTCCTACGAGCAGTACTTC CASSGDRVVSYEQYF
TRBJ1-1 TRBV28 . 13 . TGTGCCAGCAGTACTAGCAGGGTCACTGAAGCTTTCTTT CASSTSRVTEAFF
TRBJ1-1 TRBV28 TRBD1 17 . TGTGCCAGCAGTGATATCGGACAGGGCGTAGTGAACACTGAAGCTTTCTTT CASSDIGQGVVNTEAFF
TRBJ2-4 TRBV30 TRBD2 19 . TGTGCCTGGAGTGTACGATGTCTAGCGGGGCCCCTAGCCAAAAACATTCAGTACTTC CAWSVRCLAGPLAKNIQYF
TRBJ2-1 TRBV4-1 . 15 . TGCGCCAGCAGCCAAGGCAGCGGGTTTTACAATGAGCAGTTCTTC CASSQGSGFYNEQFF
TRBJ1-5 TRBV7-9 . 17 . TGTGCCAGCAGCCCAATTTCAGGGGTAGGGGGCAATCAGCCCCAGCATTTT CASSPISGVGGNQPQHF
TRBJ1-1 TRBV9 . 15 . TGTGCCAGCAGCGTAGGAGAGGGGGTTGCGGCTGAAGCTTTCTTT CASSVGEGVAAEAFF
TRBJ1-3 TRBV7-8 . 15 . TGTGCCAGCAGCTTAGGCAGGGGAATTGGAAACACCATATATTTT CASSLGRGIGNTIYF
TRBJ2-2 TRBV7-9 . 13 . TGTGCCAGCAGCGAAACCAGGGCCGGGGAGCTGTTTTTT CASSETRAGELFF
TRBJ1-1 TRBV27 . 15 . TGTGCCAGCAGACAAACACAAGGGGAAGTCGCTGAAGCTTTCTTT CASRQTQGEVAEAFF
TRBJ1-1 TRBV27 . 16 . TGTGCCAGCAGTACGACAGCCAGGGCGGGGGCCCATGAAGCTTTCTTT CASSTTARAGAHEAFF
TRBJ2-7 TRBV18 . 15 . TGTGCCAGCTCACCACCGAGTTCCCAGGGCCACGAGCAGTACTTC CASSPPSSQGHEQYF
TRBJ2-3 TRBV19 . 14 once TGTGCCAGTTCCGGACAGTCCTTCGGGGATACGCAGTATTTT CASSGQSFGDTQYF
TRBJ2-1 TRBV28 . 16 . TGTGCCAGCAGCCATGACTATTACGGCACAAATAGTGAGCAGTTCTTC CASSHDYYGTNSEQFF
TRBJ2-2 TRBV9 TRBD2 16 . TGTGCCAGCAGCGTAGCGGGGGGGCGTACCACCGGGGAGCTGTTTTTT CASSVAGGRTTGELFF
TRBJ1-2 TRBV27 TRBD1 16 . TGTGCCAGCAGTTTATCGAAGACAGGGGGCTGGGCGGGCTACACCTTC CASSLSKTGGWAGYTF
TRBJ1-1 TRBV5-1 . 14 . TGCGCCAGCAGCGGGGGGGGGATGAACACTGAAGCTTTCTTT CASSGGGMNTEAFF
TRBJ1-2 TRBV5-1 . 13 . TGCGCCAGCAGGGCGGACAGAACTTTTGGCTACACCTTC CASRADRTFGYTF
TRBJ1-2 TRBV7-9 TRBD1 17 . TGTGCCAGCAGCTTCTCAGGGGGCCATGCCACTAACTATGGCTACACCTTC CASSFSGGHATNYGYTF
TRBJ1-1 TRBV2 . 13 once TGTGCCAGCAGTGACGGAGGTGGCACTGAAGCTTTCTTT CASSDGGGTEAFF
TRBJ2-7 TRBV28 . 11 . TGTGCCAGCAGCGACGGCGGCGAGCAGTACTTC CASSDGGEQYF
TRBJ2-3 TRBV29-1 . 14 . TGCAGCGTTGTTGTTCCGGTGAGCACAGATACGCAGTATTTT CSVVVPVSTDTQYF
TRBJ1-5 TRBV5-8 TRBD1 15 . TGTGCCAGCAGCTTCCAGGGGGCTAGCAATCAGCCCCAGCATTTT CASSFQGASNQPQHF
TRBJ1-1 TRBV5-1 . 13 . TGCGCCAGCAGCTCCCCGGGAGACACTGAAGCTTTCTTT CASSSPGDTEAFF
TRBJ2-3 TRBV4-1 . 18 . TGCGCCAGCAGCCAATCCCACTCGCCAACGAAAGTCACAGATACGCAGTATTTT CASSQSHSPTKVTDTQYF
TRBJ2-7 TRBV11-2 TRBD2 16 . TGTGCCAGCAGCTTAGTCCCTAGCGGGGGTCCGTACGAGCAGTACTTC CASSLVPSGGPYEQYF
TRBJ2-1 TRBV10-2 . 15 . TGCGCCAGCAGTGATCGCAGCGGGCTCTACAATGAGCAGTTCTTC CASSDRSGLYNEQFF
TRBJ2-7 TRBV9 TRBD2 14 . TGTGCCAGCAGCTCTTCCGGGCGGGGGGAGGAGCAGTACTTC CASSSSGRGEEQYF
TRBJ2-3 TRBV6-1 TRBD1 10 . TGTGCCAGCAGTCAGGGGGATACATATTTT CASSQGDTYF
TRBJ1-4 TRBV28 . 12 . TGTGCCAGCGGTCCGGTGCGGGAAAAACTGTTTTTT CASGPVREKLFF
TRBJ2-1 TRBV30 TRBD2 14 . TGTGCCTGGACGGGAGGGTACTCCTACAATGAGCAGTTCTTC CAWTGGYSYNEQFF
TRBJ2-1 TRBV7-9 . 14 once TGTGCCAGCACCCCCGGGGGGACATACAATGAGCAGTTCTTC CASTPGGTYNEQFF
TRBJ2-1 TRBV30 TRBD1 15 . TGTGCCTGGAGTGCGACAGGGAGACCTCTTAATGAGCAGTTCTTC CAWSATGRPLNEQFF
TRBJ2-7 TRBV29-1 TRBD1 15 . TGCAGCGTCGATACGGCGGACAGGGCGGTCGACGAGCAGTACTTC CSVDTADRAVDEQYF
TRBJ1-6 TRBV2 . 14 few TGTGCCAGCAGTTCGACAGTGATTAATTCACCCCTCCACTTT CASSSTVINSPLHF
TRBJ1-1 TRBV28 TRBD1 17 . TGTGCCAGCAGTTTGGATTCAGGGGGCCCCTCGAACACTGAAGCTTTCTTT CASSLDSGGPSNTEAFF
TRBJ1-2 TRBV11-2 TRBD1 13 . TGTGCCAGCAGCTCCGATAGACAGGGCGAATACACCTTC CASSSDRQGEYTF
TRBJ2-2 TRBV5-1 TRBD1 16 . TGCGCCAGCAGCCCCGGACAGGGGGCGATTTCCGGGGAGCTGTTTTTT CASSPGQGAISGELFF
TRBJ2-3 TRBV28 . 16 few TGTGCCAGCAGTTTATTCCCCTCACAAAGCACAGATACGCAGTATTTT CASSLFPSQSTDTQYF
TRBJ2-1 TRBV7-6 TRBD2 17 . TGTGCCAGCAGCTTAGTCTCTCCACTAGCGGGAGAATATGAGCAGTTCTTC CASSLVSPLAGEYEQFF
TRBJ1-3 TRBV6-1 . 14 few TGTGCCAGCAGGACCGCAGGGGATGGAAACACCATATATTTT CASRTAGDGNTIYF
TRBJ2-7 TRBV7-9 . 11 . TGTGCCAGCAGCTCCCCGGGGGAGCAGTACTTC CASSSPGEQYF
TRBJ2-1 TRBV9 TRBD1 15 . TGTGCCAGCGGTACAGGGGGTGGCCACTACAATGAGCAGTTCTTC CASGTGGGHYNEQFF
TRBJ2-1 TRBV4-3 TRBD2 15 . TGCGCCAGCAGCCTTCGACTAGCTGATTACAATGAGCAGTTCTTC CASSLRLADYNEQFF
TRBJ2-7 TRBV11-1 TRBD2 16 . TGTGCCAGCAGCTTAGCGGCGGGGGGCCCAATATACGAGCAGTACTTC CASSLAAGGPIYEQYF
TRBJ2-5 TRBV5-1 TRBD2 16 . TGCGCCAGCAGCTTGACAATTAGCGGGAGCCAAGAGACCCAGTACTTC CASSLTISGSQETQYF
TRBJ2-7 TRBV29-1 TRBD1 13 . TGCAGCGTTGAATATCAGGGGGTCCACGAGCAGTACTTC CSVEYQGVHEQYF
TRBJ2-1 TRBV7-6 . 15 . TGTGCCTCTCTCCCCCCCGGGGGGCCCCTTCATGAGCAGTTCTTC CASLPPGGPLHEQFF